The present entry profiles one T cell receptor (beta chain) with its context. Its antigen is undetermined. This entry comes from a study of OX40 agonist ivuxolimab in advanced cancers. Turning to the study itself: Enrolled patients in dose escalation had cancers that were hepatocellular carcinoma, melanoma, renal cell or head and neck cancer. Partial responses occurred in Three dose-escalation patients, one with hepatocellular carcinoma and two with cutaneous melanoma.

Study results and limitations: Blood T cells, both CD4+ and CD8+, expanded clonally by week 6 at 0.1 to 3.0 mg/kg. Among the least clonally expanded were partial responders at 0.1-3.0 mg/kg.

The assay was immunoSEQ multiplex PCR, and TCRdb's table has in-frame clones only and misses some. The sample includes about 34,000 clones, around nine tenths of them seen just once. The CDR3 spans 15 residues. Germline-derived CDR1 and CDR2 are SGHRS and YFSETQ. The germline V and J ends were trimmed by 0 bases and 2 bases, with 11 bases remaining between them. The material was CD4+ or CD8+ T cells sorted from blood, obtained in a trial of the OX40 agonist ivuxolimab. This rearrangement joins TRBV5-1 to TRBJ1-2, with D perhaps TRBD1 (6 bases). This clonotype originated in an adult with an advanced solid tumor such as melanoma, head and neck, liver or kidney cancer. The CDR3 coding sequence is TGCGCCAGCAGCTTGGACGGACAGAGAAACTATGGCTACACCTTC. It codes for CASSLDGQRNYGYTF.